A single sample is the source of the 31 T cell receptor beta chains below, sequenced in a study of blood T cells in healthy people across ages. Primers used in a second PCR of about 6 to 11 cycles were a sample-barcoded 5' primer and a J-beta primer mix. A single record per CDR3 protein comes from TCRdb applying MiXCR to the 5' RACE reads. The sample holds 1.5 million to 2 million distinct CDR3 sequences, just under 50% seen once. Sequencing used blood. The receptors stem from a middle-aged woman in good health.

This clonotype was picked up a small number of times. The chain couples TRBV7-2 to TRBJ2-3, with D perhaps matching TRBD1 (6 bases). From germline, CDR1 is SGHTA and CDR2 FQGNSA. The CDR3 sequence is 15 residues long. Between the trimmed V and J ends, which lost 5 bases and 3 bases, there was a span of 15 bases. Here the CDR3 reads CASSLQGSRTDTQYF. CDR3 DNA sequence: TGTGCCAGCAGCCTACAGGGAAGTCGGACAGATACGCAGTATTTT.

The chain combines TRBV7-2 with TRBJ1-5, with no clear D. The CDR3 length is 13 residues. Per the germline V gene, CDR1 is SGHTA and CDR2 is FQGNSA. V was trimmed by 8 bases and J by 0 bases, leaving 8 bases between them. The CDR3 loop reads CASRRNSNQPQHF. DNA for the CDR3: TGTGCCAGCCGCCGGAATAGCAATCAGCCCCAGCATTTT.

The chain links TRBV4-2 to TRBJ2-7; 7 bases are a match to TRBD2. V was clipped by 1 base and J by 1 base; unmatched bases: 4. Germline V gene data show CDR1 as LGHNA and CDR2 as YNFKEQ. The CDR3 consists of 15 residues. CDR3 loop: CASSQGPSGSYEQYF. The CDR3 bases are TGTGCCAGCAGCCAAGGTCCTAGCGGATCCTACGAGCAGTACTTC.

This clonotype appeared many times. The chain has TRBV24-1 and TRBJ2-1; maybe TRBD1 (6 bases). CDR3 length: 15 amino acids. Trimming removed 5 bases at V and 0 bases at J, with 10 bases between. Germline assignment: CDR1 KGHDR and CDR2 SFDVKD. This CDR3 reads CATSATGSSYNEQFF. For the CDR3, the DNA is TGTGCCACCAGTGCTACAGGGAGCTCCTACAATGAGCAGTTCTTC.

This clonotype appeared a few times. V is TRBV20-1 and J is TRBJ2-7; perhaps TRBD2 as D (6 bases). Germline lookup yields CDR1 DFQATT and CDR2 SNEGSKA (reference sequence). The CDR3 runs 14 residues. Trimming cost V 1 base and J 3 bases, with 13 bases left between them. CDR3 in DNA: TGCAGTGCTAGAGCTACCGGGACTCTCTACGAGCAGTACTTC. Protein: CSARATGTLYEQYF.

This clonotype has more than one count but fewer than ten. This sequence joins TRBV5-1 and TRBJ2-1; D is tentatively TRBD1 or TRBD2 (5 bases each). Per germline, CDR1 SGHRS and CDR2 YFSETQ. The germline V and J ends were trimmed by 3 bases and 4 bases, with 11 bases remaining between them. This CDR3 has 14 amino acids. The CDR3 protein is CASSSRDVYNEQFF. Here the CDR3 DNA reads TGCGCCAGCAGCTCCCGGGACGTATACAATGAGCAGTTCTTC.

The genes are TRBV2 and TRBJ2-5, with D tentatively TRBD1 or TRBD2 (5 bases each). There are 13 residues in the CDR3. V was cut by 7 bases and J by 6 bases, with 15 bases left in between. The germline gives CDR1 SNHLY, CDR2 FYNNEI. The CDR3 loop is CASNQQGVKTQYF. Written as DNA, the CDR3 is TGTGCCAGCAATCAGCAGGGAGTAAAGACCCAGTACTTC.

This sequence joins TRBV6-2 or TRBV6-3 and TRBJ1-6, with 11 bases fitting TRBD1. This CDR3 is built from 16 residues. With V trimmed by 0 bases and J by 14 bases, 9 bases remained unmatched. CDR1 MNHEY and CDR2 SVGEGT come from the germline V gene. The CDR3 protein is CASSYSGDRGMRSLHF. The CDR3 region has the DNA TGTGCCAGCAGTTACTCGGGGGACAGGGGGATGAGATCCCTCCACTTT.

The chain combines TRBV20-1 with TRBJ1-4; TRBD1 agrees at 8 bases. This CDR3 contains 15 residues. CDR1 is DFQATT, CDR2 SNEGSKA, per germline (reference sequence). V dropped 1 base and J dropped 8; count of bases not matched to a gene: 9. Here the CDR3 reads CSARAGTGATEKLFF. The CDR3, as DNA: TGCAGTGCTAGAGCCGGGACAGGAGCAACCGAAAAACTGTTTTTT.

V usage is TRBV28 and J usage is TRBJ1-2, with D possibly matching TRBD1 (6 bases). The CDR3 length is 14 residues. Between the trimmed V and J ends, which lost 3 bases and 4 bases, there was a span of 12 bases. The V gene's germline CDR1 is MDHEN and CDR2 SYDVKM. This chain's CDR3 is CASSFSPQGYGYTF. Written as DNA, the CDR3 is TGTGCCAGCAGTTTTTCCCCACAGGGCTATGGCTACACCTTC.

This clonotype was detected ten times or more. This rearrangement joins TRBV5-6 to TRBJ2-4, with D unresolved. Germline loops: CDR1 SGHDT, CDR2 YYEEEE. V lost 4 bases, J lost 5 bases, and 16 bases lay in between. This CDR3 region has 15 residues. The DNA of the CDR3 is TGTGCCAGCAGCCCACTTGGACCGCAGGAAAACATTCAGTACTTC. Residues: CASSPLGPQENIQYF.

This chain uses TRBV7-2 with TRBJ2-1; D ambiguous. The CDR3 has 13 amino acids. CDR1 and CDR2 from the germline V gene are SGHTA and FQGNSA. Trimming took off 5 bases at V and 2 bases at J, with 7 bases between the two ends. The CDR3 sequence is CASSGRAYNEQFF. The CDR3, as DNA: TGTGCCAGCAGCGGGCGCGCCTACAATGAGCAGTTCTTC.

V and J are TRBV20-1 and TRBJ2-1; 9 nucleotides line up with TRBD1. Germline trimming cut 2 bases from V and 1 base from J; bases unmatched to any gene: 15. CDR3 length: 19 amino acids. Germline assignment: CDR1 DFQATT and CDR2 SNEGSKA (reference sequence). CDR3 amino acids: CSARLATGGHRKSYNEQFF. CDR3 DNA sequence: TGCAGTGCTAGATTAGCTACAGGGGGCCATCGTAAATCCTACAATGAGCAGTTCTTC.

For this clonotype: The missing conserved phenylalanine or tryptophan at the end of this CDR3 makes a read error likely. The chain is built from TRBV15 and TRBJ1-2; 12 nucleotides line up with TRBD1. This CDR3 spans 15 amino acids. J lost 4 bases, V lost 5 bases, and 5 bases had no gene match. From germline, CDR1 is LNHNV and CDR2 YYDKDF (reference sequence). The CDR3 DNA is TGTGCCACCAGCCATCCGGGACAGGGGGCCTATGGCTACACCTAC. Its protein is CATSHPGQGAYGYTY.

The chain employs TRBV4-2 and TRBJ2-1; D may be TRBD2 (6 bases). The CDR3 contains 15 residues. Germline CDR1 is LGHNA and CDR2 is YNFKEQ. V lost 2 bases to trimming and J lost 8 bases, with 16 bases between them. The CDR3 DNA sequence: TGTGCCAGCAGCCAATGGGGGGAATTTATCGATGAGCAGTTCTTC. This encodes CASSQWGEFIDEQFF.

This clonotype was observed a few times. The V call is TRBV20-1, the J call TRBJ2-5, with D possibly matching TRBD2 (5 bases). The ends were cut back, 6 bases at V and 4 bases at J, with 15 bases in the middle. The CDR3 runs to 13 residues. The germline V gene encodes CDR1 DFQATT and CDR2 SNEGSKA (reference sequence). The CDR3 coding sequence is TGCAGTGCAGGCGGGTGGCGGAGAGAGACCCAGTACTTC. Protein sequence: CSAGGWRRETQYF.

This clonotype was detected a few times. The rearrangement uses TRBV4-3 and TRBJ2-1; 9 nucleotides match TRBD2. The germline V gene has CDR1 LGHNA and CDR2 YSLEER. The CDR3 is 16 residues long. The V gene end was trimmed by 3 bases and the J gene end by 5 bases; junction bases not matched to a gene: 8. CDR3 bases: TGCGCCAGCAGCCATGCCAGCGGGGGGACCGACAATGAGCAGTTCTTC. This codes for CASSHASGGTDNEQFF.

V is TRBV28 and J is TRBJ2-7; 13 nucleotides line up with TRBD2. The J call may be mistaken, given a closer DNA end match to TRBJ2-5. Germline V gene data show CDR1 as MDHEN and CDR2 as SYDVKM. This CDR3 has 16 residues. CDR3 protein: CASSPPGLAGVETQYF. The CDR3 nucleotides read TGTGCCAGCAGCCCCCCCGGACTAGCGGGGGTGGAGACCCAGTACTTC.

This clonotype came up once. The V call is TRBV5-1, the J call TRBJ2-7; D is perhaps TRBD2 (6 bases). V was trimmed by 3 bases and J by 3 bases, leaving 10 bases between them. CDR1 and CDR2 (germline): SGHRS, YFSETQ. The CDR3 has 13 amino acids. Here the CDR3 DNA reads TGCGCCAGCAGCTGCGGAGGGTTCTACGAGCAGTACTTC. As protein: CASSCGGFYEQYF. The complete variable domain, with remaining parts taken from reference TRBV5-1 and TRBJ2-7, reads KAGVTQTPRYLIKTRGQQVTLSCSPISGHRSVSWYQQTPGQGLQFLFEYFSETQRNKGNFPGRFSGRQFSNSRSEMNVSTLELGDSALYLCASSCGGFYEQYFGPGTRLTVT.

Of note for this clonotype: Relative to the germline gene, one junction end is altered; a read error may explain this. This sequence joins TRBV6-1 and TRBJ2-1; the match to TRBD1 covers 9 bases. This CDR3 has 15 amino acids. CDR1 is MNHNS and CDR2 is SASEGT in the germline V gene. CDR3 sequence: CASSENRGLNNERFF. The CDR3 DNA reads as TGTGCCAGCAGTGAAAACAGGGGGCTAAACAATGAGCGGTTCTTC.

In its sample, this clonotype was seen a few times. The chain couples TRBV20-1 to TRBJ2-5; TRBD2 matches at 9 bases. The assigned J gene may be wrong: the sequence end matches TRBJ2-7 better. Germline V gene sequence: CDR1 DFQATT, CDR2 SNEGSKA (reference sequence). CDR3 length equals 12 residues. CDR3: CSAAGGQGEQYF. DNA of the CDR3: TGCAGTGCTGCGGGGGGGCAAGGCGAGCAGTACTTC.

The table lists this clonotype with a count of one. The chain uses TRBV20-1 and TRBJ2-7, with 7 bases that match TRBD1. The CDR3 contains 13 residues. Trimming at V came to 6 bases and at J to 2 bases, leaving 7 bases not matched to a gene. CDR1 is DFQATT and CDR2 is SNEGSKA in the germline V gene (reference sequence). This CDR3 reads CSANTGTAYEQYF. CDR3 sequence (DNA): TGCAGTGCCAACACCGGGACAGCCTACGAGCAGTACTTC.

The gene calls are TRBV7-9 and TRBJ2-1; 7 bases are a match to TRBD1. V lost 1 base and J lost 7; bases outside the gene matches: 7. Germline V gene lookup returns CDR1 SEHNR and CDR2 FQNEAQ (reference sequence). The CDR3 is made up of 15 amino acids. The CDR3: CASSLGRGPSNEQFF. The CDR3 bases are TGTGCCAGCAGCTTAGGTAGGGGGCCCTCGAATGAGCAGTTCTTC.

This clonotype was detected a few times. The chain is built from TRBV29-1 and TRBJ2-5, with 7 bases lining up with TRBD2. After removal of 7 bases from V and 4 bases from J, the junction contained 6 bases not matched to a gene. CDR1 and CDR2 (germline): SQVTM, ANQGSEA. The CDR3 extends over 12 amino acids. CDR3 nucleotides: TGCAGCGAAATGGGGGAGGGAGAGACCCAGTACTTC. Its translation: CSEMGEGETQYF. The entire variable domain, with the rest obtained from reference TRBV29-1 and TRBJ2-5, is as follows: SAVISQKPSRDICQRGTSLTIQCQVDSQVTMMFWYRQQPGQSLTLIATANQGSEATYESGFVIDKFPISRPNLTFSTLTVSNMSPEDSSIYLCSEMGEGETQYFGPGTRLLVL.

This chain links TRBV6-2 or TRBV6-3 with TRBJ2-7; maybe TRBD1 (5 bases). Deletions cut 2 bases from V and 3 bases from J, with 11 bases between. The germline CDR1 and CDR2 sequences are MNHEY and SVGEGT. The CDR3 extends over 14 amino acids. The CDR3 nucleotides are TGTGCCAGCAGTTACGAAGTGGGGCACTACGAGCAGTACTTC. Protein sequence: CASSYEVGHYEQYF.

This clonotype came up a few times. The chain joins TRBV7-2 to TRBJ1-2, with D perhaps TRBD1 (5 bases). Per the germline V gene, CDR1 is SGHTA and CDR2 is FQGNSA. With 4 bases removed from V and 0 bases from J, the gap between germline ends came to 12 bases. This CDR3 is built from 15 residues. The CDR3, as DNA: TGTGCCAGCAGCTCCGACAGATTAGCTAACTATGGCTACACCTTC. Amino acid sequence: CASSSDRLANYGYTF.

The chain has TRBV24-1 and TRBJ2-3; 8 positions match TRBD2. The CDR3 length is 15 residues. Germline CDR1 is KGHDR and CDR2 is SFDVKD. With V trimmed by 5 bases and J by 3 bases, 6 bases remained unmatched. CDR3 residues: CATSVRRGETDTQYF. The DNA for the CDR3 is TGTGCCACCAGTGTTAGGCGGGGGGAAACAGATACGCAGTATTTT.

This clonotype occurred a few times. This chain links TRBV20-1 with TRBJ2-7, with 7 bases fitting TRBD1. V gave up 4 bases and J gave up 2 bases; unmatched junction bases: 11. Germline V gene lookup returns CDR1 DFQATT and CDR2 SNEGSKA (reference sequence). The CDR3 runs to 15 residues. The CDR3 here is CSATRRGQPTYEQYF. CDR3 nucleotides: TGCAGTGCTACCAGAAGGGGACAGCCTACCTACGAGCAGTACTTC.

The J gene is TRBJ2-1, the V gene TRBV7-9; D remains ambiguous. Germline CDR1 and CDR2: SEHNR and FQNEAQ (reference sequence). Trimming left V 5 bases short and J 6 bases short, with 17 bases between. The CDR3 length is 15 residues. The CDR3: CASSTTAIAPNEQFF. DNA for the CDR3: TGTGCCAGCAGCACCACCGCGATTGCCCCCAATGAGCAGTTCTTC.

The table lists this clonotype with a few counts. The chain carries TRBV4-3 and TRBJ2-4; 9 bases fit TRBD1. Germline V gives CDR1 LGHNA, CDR2 YSLEER. CDR3 length equals 16 residues. After removal of 1 base from V and 4 bases from J, the junction contained 5 bases not matched to a gene. The CDR3 region is CASSQAPGTGKNIQYF. CDR3 DNA: TGCGCCAGCAGCCAAGCACCCGGGACAGGGAAAAACATTCAGTACTTC.

This chain joins TRBV5-1 and TRBJ2-5, with 14 bases fitting TRBD2. The CDR3 length is 16 residues. Looked up from germline, CDR1 is SGHRS and CDR2 is YFSETQ. The J segment lost 5 bases and the V segment lost 4 bases, leaving 7 bases of the junction unmatched. CDR3 loop: CASSGGLAGVEETQYF. In nucleotides, the CDR3 is TGCGCCAGCAGCGGGGGACTAGCGGGGGTCGAGGAGACCCAGTACTTC.